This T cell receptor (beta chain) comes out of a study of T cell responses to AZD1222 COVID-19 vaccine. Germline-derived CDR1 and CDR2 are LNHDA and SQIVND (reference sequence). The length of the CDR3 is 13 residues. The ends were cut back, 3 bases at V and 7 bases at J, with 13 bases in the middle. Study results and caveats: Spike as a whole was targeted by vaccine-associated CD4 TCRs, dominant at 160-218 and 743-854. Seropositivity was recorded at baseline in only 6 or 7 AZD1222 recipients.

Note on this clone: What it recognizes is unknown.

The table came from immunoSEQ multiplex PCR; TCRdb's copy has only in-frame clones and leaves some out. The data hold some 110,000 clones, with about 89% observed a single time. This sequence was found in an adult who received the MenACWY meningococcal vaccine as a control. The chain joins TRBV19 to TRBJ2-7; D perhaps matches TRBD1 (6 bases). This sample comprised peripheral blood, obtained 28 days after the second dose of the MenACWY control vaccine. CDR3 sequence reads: CASSINRVGEQYF. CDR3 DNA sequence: TGTGCCAGTAGTATCAACAGGGTTGGGGAGCAGTACTTC.